This record covers a single T cell receptor (beta chain). Trimming took 0 bases from V and 1 from J, leaving 6 bases between them. Germline assignment: CDR1 SGHNT and CDR2 YYREEE (reference sequence). The CDR3 has 14 amino acids. The sample originates from a study of brain T cells in children with intractable seizures. Profiled with immunoSEQ multiplex PCR; TCRdb holds only in-frame clones, not every one. The table lists some 62,000 clones, around 95% of them singletons. Sample: peripheral blood, taken at surgery. This chain uses TRBV5-4 with TRBJ2-3; D call uncertain. The sequence was collected from a boy under two years old with focal cortical dysplasia and intractable seizures. CDR3 nucleotides: TGTGCCAGCAGCTTGGGTCGGGGCACAGATACGCAGTATTTT. Translating gives CASSLGRGTDTQYF.